These 27 T cell receptor beta chains originate from one sample sequenced in a study of radiotherapy plus CTLA-4 blockade in lung cancer. Profiled with immunoSEQ multiplex PCR; TCRdb holds only in-frame clones, not every one. The sample has tens of thousands of clones; approximately 68% are singletons. The sequencing used peripheral blood, collected from a patient treated with radiotherapy plus ipilimumab. Source of these receptors: a human donor with non-small cell lung cancer whose response to radiotherapy plus ipilimumab could not be evaluated.

On this clone itself: This CDR3 is also generated by other DNA sequences in the sample. V gene TRBV30 combines with J gene TRBJ1-4; a weak D match, TRBD1 (6 bases). The ends were cut back, 0 bases at V and 5 bases at J, with 10 bases in the middle. This CDR3 has 14 amino acids. Germline loops: CDR1 GTSNPN, CDR2 SVGIG (reference sequence). The CDR3 sequence is CAWSVRGGNEKLFF. CDR3 in DNA: TGTGCCTGGAGTGTAAGGGGGGGGAATGAAAAACTGTTTTTT.

The chain carries TRBV2 and TRBJ2-1, with 10 bases lining up with TRBD1. This CDR3 has 13 residues. V shed 7 bases, J shed 6 bases, and the junction held 3 bases outside the gene matches. Per the germline V gene, CDR1 is SNHLY and CDR2 is FYNNEI. In DNA form, the CDR3 reads TGTGCCAGCAACCGGGACAGGGGCAATGAGCAGTTCTTC. Amino acids: CASNRDRGNEQFF.

The V call is TRBV29-1, the J call TRBJ2-5; 9 bases line up with TRBD1. J lost 1 base, V lost 7 bases, and 1 base had no gene match. The CDR3 runs to 12 residues. Germline values: CDR1 SQVTM, CDR2 ANQGSEA. Here the CDR3 reads CSGGQGQETQYF. DNA of the CDR3: TGCAGCGGGGGACAGGGCCAAGAGACCCAGTACTTC.

A few counts support this clone. The rearrangement uses TRBV5-1 and TRBJ2-1; D gene unclear. Germline CDR1 SGHRS, CDR2 YFSETQ. Trimming cost V 0 bases and J 8 bases, with 12 bases left between them. The CDR3 extends over 14 amino acids. For the CDR3, the DNA is TGCGCCAGCAGCTTGGACTATAATCGGGATGAGCAGTTCTTC. Amino acids: CASSLDYNRDEQFF.

The rearrangement links TRBV6-4 to TRBJ2-3, with TRBD2 matching 11 bases. This CDR3 is 16 amino acids long. V shed 4 bases and J 2 bases; nucleotides not matched to a gene: 5. Germline-derived CDR1 and CDR2 are MRHNA and SNTAGT. CDR3 loop: CASSALGLAATDTQYF. CDR3 nucleotide sequence: TGTGCCAGCAGTGCTCTGGGACTAGCGGCCACAGATACGCAGTATTTT.

This clone was seen repeatedly, ten times or more. This chain connects TRBV7-9 to TRBJ1-5; 7 bases agree with TRBD1. V dropped 5 bases and J dropped 0; count of bases not matched to a gene: 4. CDR3 length: 15 residues. CDR1 and CDR2 from the germline V gene are SEHNR and FQNEAQ (reference sequence). The CDR3: CASSPGGSSNQPQHF. The DNA for the CDR3 is TGTGCCAGCAGCCCAGGGGGGAGTAGCAATCAGCCCCAGCATTTT.

Regarding this clone: This same CDR3 is encoded by further DNA sequences in the sample. J is TRBJ2-3 and V is TRBV5-1; D perhaps matches TRBD2 (5 bases). The germline V and J ends were trimmed by 0 bases and 0 bases, with 11 bases remaining between them. The CDR3 is 16 amino acids. Per the germline V gene, CDR1 is SGHRS and CDR2 is YFSETQ. For the CDR3, the DNA is TGCGCCAGCAGCTTGGGAGGTGGGAGAAGCACAGATACGCAGTATTTT. Protein: CASSLGGGRSTDTQYF.

This chain connects TRBV9 to TRBJ1-1, with D tentatively TRBD1 (6 bases). The CDR3 covers 15 residues. V was cut by 4 bases and J by 0 bases, with 13 bases left in between. Germline V gene sequence: CDR1 SGDLS, CDR2 YYNGEE. The CDR3 DNA follows: TGTGCCAGCAGCCCGAGGGGGGGGTTGAACACTGAAGCTTTCTTT. Amino acid sequence: CASSPRGGLNTEAFF.

The chain joins TRBV10-3 to TRBJ2-6; 7 bases are shared with TRBD1. Germline CDR1 reads ENHRY; CDR2 reads SYGVKD. V dropped 0 bases and J dropped 3; count of bases not matched to a gene: 11. The CDR3 has 19 residues. CDR3 residues: CAISESRNRGKGGANVLTF. The CDR3 DNA sequence: TGTGCCATCAGTGAGTCCAGGAACAGGGGTAAAGGTGGGGCCAACGTCCTGACTTTC.

Of note for this clone: The sample carries other DNA sequences with the same CDR3. The chain has TRBV28 and TRBJ1-5; perhaps TRBD1 as D (5 bases). V shed 6 bases and J shed 6 bases, with 15 bases lying between them. Germline assignment: CDR1 MDHEN and CDR2 SYDVKM. The CDR3 is 14 residues long. The CDR3 DNA follows: TGTGCCAGCAGGGCGACAGTTACTATTCAGCCCCAGCATTTT. It translates to CASRATVTIQPQHF.

By its share, this clone is medium-sized (0.01 to 0.1%). V usage is TRBV15 and J usage is TRBJ1-5; D gene unclear. The ends were cut back, 4 bases at V and 4 bases at J, with 5 bases in the middle. This CDR3 is 12 amino acids long. Germline V gene data show CDR1 as LNHNV and CDR2 as YYDKDF (reference sequence). CDR3 sequence (DNA): TGTGCCACCAGCACTAATAATCAGCCCCAGCATTTT. Amino acid sequence: CATSTNNQPQHF. The full variable domain, in which reference TRBV15 and TRBJ1-5 provide the parts outside the CDR3, is DAMVIQNPRYQVTQFGKPVTLSCSQTLNHNVMYWYQQKSSQAPKLLFHYYDKDFNNEADTPDNFQSRRPNTSFCFLDIRSPGLGDTAMYLCATSTNNQPQHFGDGTRLSIL.

The chain is built from TRBV6-6 and TRBJ1-5; 7 bases match TRBD1. The CDR3 length is 15 residues. CDR1 is MNHNY, CDR2 SVGAGI, per germline (reference sequence). After removal of 6 bases from V and 1 base from J, the junction contained 6 bases not matched to a gene. DNA of the CDR3: TGTGCCAGCAGGCCGAGGGGGCCAAGCAATCAGCCCCAGCATTTT. It encodes CASRPRGPSNQPQHF.

The chain carries TRBV18 and TRBJ2-5; a possible D gene is TRBD2 (6 bases). The end of the DNA is better explained by TRBJ2-7, so the J call may be wrong. Germline lookup yields CDR1 KGHSH and CDR2 LQKENI. The CDR3 covers 14 residues. The CDR3 is CASSPLGGSYEQYF. For the CDR3, the DNA is TGTGCCAGCTCACCACTGGGGGGTTCCTACGAGCAGTACTTC.

This clone was counted between two and nine times. The CDR3 region is CASGLPSGANTEAFF. The CDR3 region has the DNA TGTGCTAGTGGTTTGCCCTCAGGGGCGAACACTGAAGCTTTCTTT. V usage is TRBV12-5 and J usage is TRBJ1-1; maybe TRBD1 (6 bases). Germline assignment: CDR1 LGHNT and CDR2 FRNRAP. V was shortened by 2 bases and J by 1 base, with 11 bases between the two germline ends. The CDR3 sequence is 15 residues long. The entire variable domain, with the rest obtained from reference TRBV12-5 and TRBJ1-1, is as follows: DARVTQTPRHKVTEMGQEVTMRCQPILGHNTVFWYRQTMMQGLELLAYFRNRAPLDDSGMPKDRFSAEMPDATLATLKIQPSEPRDSAVYFCASGLPSGANTEAFFGQGTRLTVV.

This chain links TRBV29-1 with TRBJ2-6; D uncertain. The germline V gene has CDR1 SQVTM and CDR2 ANQGSEA. The ends were cut back, 6 bases at V and 0 bases at J, with 18 bases in the middle. This CDR3 spans 17 amino acids. The CDR3 DNA sequence: TGCAGCGTCACCGGTGTGGGCCTTTCCTCTGGGGCCAACGTCCTGACTTTC. Translated, it gives CSVTGVGLSSGANVLTF.

The rearrangement joins TRBV6-1 to TRBJ2-7; D is unresolved. The V end lost 3 bases, the J end lost 4 bases, and 7 bases lay between the germline ends. Germline CDR1 is MNHNS and CDR2 is SASEGT. The CDR3 runs 12 residues. The CDR3 reads CASSEPGYEQYF. DNA of the CDR3: TGTGCCAGCAGTGAGCCCGGTTACGAGCAGTACTTC.

This clone was picked up a small number of times. The rearrangement links TRBV30 to TRBJ1-1, with TRBD1 identical over 10 bases. This CDR3 is 14 amino acids long. Looked up from germline, CDR1 is GTSNPN and CDR2 is SVGIG (reference sequence). V gave up 4 bases and J gave up 1 base; unmatched junction bases: 3. CDR3 region: CAWIRQGANTEAFF. In DNA form, the CDR3 reads TGTGCCTGGATTCGACAGGGGGCGAACACTGAAGCTTTCTTT.

This clone is a singleton in its sample. The V and J genes are TRBV29-1 and TRBJ1-5; tentative D call: TRBD1 (5 bases). CDR1 SQVTM and CDR2 ANQGSEA come from the germline V gene. V lost 4 bases, J lost 3 bases, and 7 bases lay in between. The CDR3 length is 12 residues. CDR3 in DNA: TGCAGCGTTGCAGGGATCAATCAGCCCCAGCATTTT. It translates to CSVAGINQPQHF.

This chain uses TRBV5-4 with TRBJ2-1; no firm D call. V lost 3 bases and J 6 bases, leaving 10 bases between the germline ends. CDR3 length equals 13 residues. CDR1 is SGHNT and CDR2 is YYREEE in the germline V gene (reference sequence). The DNA of the CDR3 is TGTGCCAGCAGCTACGACTGGTCCAATGAGCAGTTCTTC. Protein sequence: CASSYDWSNEQFF.

V gene TRBV7-7 combines with J gene TRBJ1-3, with a possible D match to TRBD1 (5 bases). From germline, CDR1 is SSHAT and CDR2 FNYEAQ (reference sequence). The V end lost 5 bases, the J end lost 7 bases, and 12 bases lay between the germline ends. This CDR3 region has 13 residues. The CDR3 DNA follows: TGTGCCAGCAGCCAGGGTCAAGGGAACACCATATATTTT. Its translation: CASSQGQGNTIYF.

This rearrangement joins TRBV6-1 to TRBJ1-2, with D hard to call. This CDR3 spans 13 amino acids. V lost 8 bases, J lost 5 bases, and 15 bases lay in between. Germline-derived CDR1 and CDR2 are MNHNS and SASEGT. The CDR3 loop reads CASRRTGIYGYTF. As DNA, the CDR3 is TGTGCCAGCCGACGGACGGGGATATATGGCTACACCTTC.

The genes are TRBV6-1 and TRBJ1-3; D is unclear. Trimming cost V 7 bases and J 0 bases, with 10 bases left between them. The CDR3 sequence is 14 residues long. From germline, CDR1 is MNHNS and CDR2 SASEGT. The CDR3 DNA is TGTGCCAGCAACCCCTTCAGCTCTGGAAACACCATATATTTT. Protein product: CASNPFSSGNTIYF.

Here the CDR3 reads CASSPSSAYNEQFF. For the CDR3, the DNA is TGTGCCAGCAGCCCCTCGAGCGCCTACAATGAGCAGTTCTTC. The chain links TRBV11-2 to TRBJ2-1, with unresolved D. CDR3 length: 14 amino acids. Germline CDR1 is SGHAT and CDR2 is FQNNGV. V was pared by 5 bases and J by 2 bases, with 10 bases between. Supplemented by reference TRBV11-2 and TRBJ2-1, the full variable domain reads EAGVAQSPRYKIIEKRQSVAFWCNPISGHATLYWYQQILGQGPKLLIQFQNNGVVDDSQLPKDRFSAERLKGVDSTLKIQPAKLEDSAVYLCASSPSSAYNEQFFGPGTRLTVL.

The chain is built from TRBV15 and TRBJ2-3, with 10 bases fitting TRBD2. The CDR3 is 15 amino acids. With V trimmed by 1 base and J by 6 bases, 4 bases remained unmatched. CDR1 is LNHNV, CDR2 YYDKDF, per germline (reference sequence). CDR3 coding DNA: TGTGCCACCAGCAGAGCTAGCGGGGGCCAGGATACGCAGTATTTT. It is translated as CATSRASGGQDTQYF.

This clone was detected only a few times. V is TRBV18 and J is TRBJ2-7; unclear D gene. CDR1 is KGHSH and CDR2 is LQKENI in the germline V gene. This CDR3 is built from 14 residues. V dropped 6 bases and J dropped 0 bases, with 12 bases sitting between them. This CDR3 is CASSRGTSSYEQYF. Here the CDR3 DNA reads TGTGCCAGCTCCCGCGGTACCAGCTCCTACGAGCAGTACTTC.

This clone occurred a few times. This rearrangement joins TRBV4-3 to TRBJ2-7; TRBD1 matches 7 bases. After removal of 0 bases from V and 4 bases from J, the junction contained 3 bases not matched to a gene. CDR1 is LGHNA, CDR2 YSLEER, per germline. The CDR3 runs 14 residues. The CDR3, as DNA: TGCGCCAGCAGCCAAGATAGGGACAGATACGAGCAGTACTTC. It codes for CASSQDRDRYEQYF.

This sequence joins TRBV2 and TRBJ2-2, with D possibly matching TRBD1 (6 bases). Germline CDR1 is SNHLY and CDR2 is FYNNEI. The CDR3 totals 14 residues. V was clipped by 6 bases and J by 3 bases, with 11 bases between them. The CDR3 region is CASREQGYTGELFF. Here the CDR3 DNA reads TGTGCCAGCAGGGAACAGGGATACACCGGGGAGCTGTTTTTT.